The rows below give T cell receptor beta chains drawn from one sample of a study of CD8 T cells in Susac syndrome. TCRdb called the immunoSEQ multiplex PCR reads again in MiXCR, with one record for every CDR3 protein. This repertoire shows roughly 130,000 distinct CDR3 sequences, approximately 96% found once; its top ten account for over 0.095%. The sample taken for sequencing was CD4+ T cells from PBMCs. The origin of the receptors is a human donor with multiple sclerosis. CDR3s include the opening cysteine and the closing phenylalanine or tryptophan. The order of the fields is J gene, V gene, D gene, clone size, CDR3 DNA, CDR3 protein. D genes are given only for firm matches. Only some rows state a clone size, as once, few, many or a class for expanded clones.

TRBJ2-7 | TRBV5-1 | TRBD1 | - | TGCGCCAGCAGCTTGAGTGGGACAGGGCCCTACGAGCAGTACTTC | CASSLSGTGPYEQYF
TRBJ1-2 | TRBV7-9 | - | once | TGTGCCAGCAGCTTCCCCACTAACTATGGCTACACCTTC | CASSFPTNYGYTF
TRBJ2-3 | TRBV3-1 | - | - | TGTGCCAGTGGGAACCGGGCTAGCCGTTCGGATACGCAGTATTTT | CASGNRASRSDTQYF
TRBJ1-4 | TRBV12-3/TRBV12-4 | - | - | TGTGCCAGCAGTTTATCCGGGGAAAAACTGTTTTTT | CASSLSGEKLFF
TRBJ2-3 | TRBV14 | TRBD2 | - | TGTGCCAGCAGCCCCGGACTAGCTTCTGCCGCAGATACGCAGTATTTT | CASSPGLASAADTQYF
TRBJ1-1 | TRBV25-1 | - | - | TGTGCCAGCAGTGAATTGAGACGCAATGAAGCTTTCTTT | CASSELRRNEAFF
TRBJ2-5 | TRBV5-1 | TRBD1 | few | TGCGCCAGCAGCTTCCTAAGGGACAGCCTCGAGCGGACCCAGTACTTC | CASSFLRDSLERTQYF
TRBJ1-2 | TRBV6-2/TRBV6-3 | - | - | TGTGCCAGCATTCGACTTCTCGGGGGAAACTATGGCTACACCTTC | CASIRLLGGNYGYTF
TRBJ2-7 | TRBV18 | - | - | TGTGCCAGCTCACCAACGGCGGCGAAGGAGCAGTACTTC | CASSPTAAKEQYF
TRBJ1-5 | TRBV27 | TRBD1 | - | TGTGCCAGCATAGACAGGGTAGGCAATCAGCCCCAGCATTTT | CASIDRVGNQPQHF
TRBJ2-1 | TRBV20-1 | TRBD2 | - | TGCAGTGCTGGTCCGGGGGGAGCCGTGGGTAGGAATGAGCAGTTCTTC | CSAGPGGAVGRNEQFF
TRBJ2-5 | TRBV20-1 | - | - | TGCAGTGCTAGAGATTCGGGACCGTTCCAAGAGACCCAGTACTTC | CSARDSGPFQETQYF
TRBJ2-5 | TRBV2 | - | - | TGTGCCAGCAATTGGGACTTGTACCAAGAGACCCAGTACTTC | CASNWDLYQETQYF
TRBJ2-5 | TRBV6-6 | - | - | TGTGCCAGCAAGACTAGTAATCAAGAGACCCAGTACTTC | CASKTSNQETQYF
TRBJ1-2 | TRBV27 | TRBD1 | - | TGTGCCAGCAGCGACAGGGGGGGCTATGGCTACACCTTC | CASSDRGGYGYTF
TRBJ2-2 | TRBV12-3/TRBV12-4 | TRBD1 | - | TGTGCCAGTCAGGGACAGGGAGGCACCGGGGAGCTGTTTTTT | CASQGQGGTGELFF
TRBJ2-6 | TRBV9 | - | once | TGTGCCAGCAGCGCCGACATGTGGGCCAACGTCCTGACTTTC | CASSADMWANVLTF
TRBJ2-5 | TRBV12-3/TRBV12-4 | - | - | TGTGCCAGCAGTTTTGGACTATCCGCGGGAGAGACCCAGTACTTC | CASSFGLSAGETQYF
TRBJ2-6 | TRBV7-2 | - | - | TGTGCCAGCAGCTTAAGCCTGAACTCTGGGGCCAACGTCCTGACTTTC | CASSLSLNSGANVLTF
TRBJ2-5 | TRBV23-1 | TRBD1 | - | TGCGCCAGCAGTCAATCCCCGGACAGGGGGCCGGTGACGGAGACCCAGTACTTC | CASSQSPDRGPVTETQYF
TRBJ2-5 | TRBV20-1 | - | - | TGCAGTGCGCCGAATCAATTAGCGGCGGGAGAGACCCAGTACTTC | CSAPNQLAAGETQYF
TRBJ2-5 | TRBV27 | TRBD1 | - | TGTGCCAGCAGAAGGACAGGGGGCGAGACCCAGTACTTC | CASRRTGGETQYF
TRBJ1-2 | TRBV7-2 | - | few | TGTGCCAGCAGCTTAGGGCTCGGGAACTATGGCTACACCTTC | CASSLGLGNYGYTF